This entry describes one T cell receptor (beta chain). Its antigen is unidentified. With 0 bases removed from V and 0 bases from J, the gap between germline ends came to 9 bases. The length of the CDR3 is 16 residues. Germline V lookup: CDR1 SGHRS, CDR2 YFSETQ. This sample was included in a study of Ad26.COV2.S vaccination and SARS-CoV-2 variants. Study-wide background: Ad26.COV2.S was injected intramuscularly once or twice, 56 days apart. Overall study findings and caveats: Assessments of TCR breadth and depth may have underestimated the total T cell responses. Reportedly, after vaccination the spike-specific CD8+ and CD4+ T cell responses displayed substantial breadth. Across vaccine and placebo recipients, the breadth of non-spike TCRs was similar.

Generated by immunoSEQ multiplex PCR, the TCRdb table keeps only in-frame clones and is missing some. The sample includes hundreds of thousands of clones, around 87% seen only once; the top ten take approximately 3.4%. Treatment here: around 19 received Ad26.COV2.S at low or high dose, single or two shots; 5 received placebo; per-sample allocation not given. The samples were gathered on day 63 after the first injection of vaccine or placebo. The chain has TRBV5-1 and TRBJ1-4; no reliable D call. The starting material was peripheral blood, obtained in a trial of Ad26.COV2.S vaccine versus placebo. The clonotype was recovered from a person between 18 and 59 years old who received the Ad26.COV2.S COVID-19 vaccine or a placebo. CDR3 in DNA: TGCGCCAGCAGCTTGGGACGGATGCCAACTAATGAAAAACTGTTTTTT. It specifies CASSLGRMPTNEKLFF.